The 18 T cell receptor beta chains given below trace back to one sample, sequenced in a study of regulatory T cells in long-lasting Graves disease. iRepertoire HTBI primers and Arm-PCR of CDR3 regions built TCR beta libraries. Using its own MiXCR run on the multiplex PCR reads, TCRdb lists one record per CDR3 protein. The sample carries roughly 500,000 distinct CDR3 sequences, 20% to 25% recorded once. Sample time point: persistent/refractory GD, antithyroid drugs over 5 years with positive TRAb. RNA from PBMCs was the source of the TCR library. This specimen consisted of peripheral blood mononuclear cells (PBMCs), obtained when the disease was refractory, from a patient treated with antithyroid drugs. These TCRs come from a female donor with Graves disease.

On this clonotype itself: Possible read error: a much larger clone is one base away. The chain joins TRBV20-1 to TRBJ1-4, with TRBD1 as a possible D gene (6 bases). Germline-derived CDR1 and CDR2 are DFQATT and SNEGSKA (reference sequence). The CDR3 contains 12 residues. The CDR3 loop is CGAPFRGEKLFF. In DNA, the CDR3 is TGCGGTGCACCCTTCAGGGGAGAAAAACTGTTTTTT.

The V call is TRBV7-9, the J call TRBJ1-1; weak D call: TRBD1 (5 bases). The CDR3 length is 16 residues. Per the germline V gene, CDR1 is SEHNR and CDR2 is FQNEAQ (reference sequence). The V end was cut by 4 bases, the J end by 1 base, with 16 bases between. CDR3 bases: TGTGCCAGCAGCTCTCTCGGGGGGACCGGGAACACTGAAGCTTTCTTT. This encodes CASSSLGGTGNTEAFF.

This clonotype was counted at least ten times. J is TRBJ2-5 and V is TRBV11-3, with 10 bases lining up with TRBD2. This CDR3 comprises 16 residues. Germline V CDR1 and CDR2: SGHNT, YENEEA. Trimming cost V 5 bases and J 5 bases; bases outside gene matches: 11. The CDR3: CASSPGLADFGETQYF. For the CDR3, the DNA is TGTGCCAGCAGCCCCGGACTAGCGGACTTCGGGGAGACCCAGTACTTC.

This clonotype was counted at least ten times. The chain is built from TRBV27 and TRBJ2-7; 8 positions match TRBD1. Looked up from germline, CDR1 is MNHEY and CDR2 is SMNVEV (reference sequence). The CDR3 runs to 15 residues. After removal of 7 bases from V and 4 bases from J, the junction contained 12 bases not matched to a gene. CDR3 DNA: TGTGCCAGCAATCTCCGCAGGGGGCGCATGTACGAGCAGTACTTC. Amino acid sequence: CASNLRRGRMYEQYF.

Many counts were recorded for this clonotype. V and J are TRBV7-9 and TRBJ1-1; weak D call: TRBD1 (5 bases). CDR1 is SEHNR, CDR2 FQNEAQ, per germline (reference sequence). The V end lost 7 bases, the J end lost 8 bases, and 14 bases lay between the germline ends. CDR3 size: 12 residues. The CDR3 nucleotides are TGTGCCAGCACCTCTGAGGACAACGAAGCTTTCTTT. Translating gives CASTSEDNEAFF.

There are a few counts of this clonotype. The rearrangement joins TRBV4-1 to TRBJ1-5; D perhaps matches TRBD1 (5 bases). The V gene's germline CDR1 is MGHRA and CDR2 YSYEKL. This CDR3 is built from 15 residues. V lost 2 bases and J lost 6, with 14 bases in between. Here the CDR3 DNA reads TGCGCCAGCAGCCAAATCCAGGGCCGGGCTCAGCCCCAGCATTTT. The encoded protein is CASSQIQGRAQPQHF.

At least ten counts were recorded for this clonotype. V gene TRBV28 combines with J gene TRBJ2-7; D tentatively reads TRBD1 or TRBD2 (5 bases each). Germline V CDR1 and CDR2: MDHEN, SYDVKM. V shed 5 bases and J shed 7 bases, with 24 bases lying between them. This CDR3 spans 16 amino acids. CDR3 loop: CASSPDLGTLGWEQYF. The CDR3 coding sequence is TGTGCCAGCAGTCCCGACCTTGGGACCCTGGGGTGGGAGCAGTACTTC.

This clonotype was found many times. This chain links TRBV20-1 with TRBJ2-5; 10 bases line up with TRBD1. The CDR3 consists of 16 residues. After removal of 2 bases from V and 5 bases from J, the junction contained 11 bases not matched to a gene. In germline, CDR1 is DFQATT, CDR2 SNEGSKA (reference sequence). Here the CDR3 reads CSARTQGQGNAETQYF. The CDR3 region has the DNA TGCAGTGCTAGAACTCAGGGACAGGGGAACGCGGAGACCCAGTACTTC.

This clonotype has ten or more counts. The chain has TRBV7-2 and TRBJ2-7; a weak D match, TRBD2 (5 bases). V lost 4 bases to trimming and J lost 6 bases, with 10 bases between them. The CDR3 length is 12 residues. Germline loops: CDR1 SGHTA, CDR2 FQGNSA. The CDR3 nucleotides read TGTGCCAGCAGCTCGGGAAAGGTCGAGCAGTACTTC. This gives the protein CASSSGKVEQYF.

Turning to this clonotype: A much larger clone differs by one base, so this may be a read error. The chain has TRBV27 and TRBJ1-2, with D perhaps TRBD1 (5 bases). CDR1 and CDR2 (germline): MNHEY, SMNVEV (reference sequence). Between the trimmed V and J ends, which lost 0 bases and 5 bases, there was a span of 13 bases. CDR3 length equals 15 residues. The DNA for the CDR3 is TGTGCCAGCAGTTTATCATCGGCCAGGGAGTATGGCTACACCTTC. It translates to CASSLSSAREYGYTF.

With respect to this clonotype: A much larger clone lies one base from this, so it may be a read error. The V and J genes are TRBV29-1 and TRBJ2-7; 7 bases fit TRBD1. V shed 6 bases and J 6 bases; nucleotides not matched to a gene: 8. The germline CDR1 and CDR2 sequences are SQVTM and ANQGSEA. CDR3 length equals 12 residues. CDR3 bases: TGCAGCGTCAAGATAGGGGGCCCCGAGCAGTACTTC. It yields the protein CSVKIGGPEQYF.

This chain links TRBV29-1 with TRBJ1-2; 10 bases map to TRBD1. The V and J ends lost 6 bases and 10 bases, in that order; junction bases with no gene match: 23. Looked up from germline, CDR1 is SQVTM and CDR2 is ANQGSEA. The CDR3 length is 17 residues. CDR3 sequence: CSVTTGTGDSLTMDYTF. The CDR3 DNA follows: TGCAGCGTAACCACCGGGACAGGGGACTCTCTAACTATGGACTACACCTTC.

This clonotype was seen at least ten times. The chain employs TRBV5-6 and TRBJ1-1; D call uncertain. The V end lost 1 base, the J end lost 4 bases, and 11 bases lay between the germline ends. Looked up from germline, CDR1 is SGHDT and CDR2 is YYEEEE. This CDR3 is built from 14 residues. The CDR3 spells CASSLFKYVTEAFF. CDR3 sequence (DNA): TGTGCCAGCAGCTTGTTTAAGTACGTCACTGAAGCTTTCTTT. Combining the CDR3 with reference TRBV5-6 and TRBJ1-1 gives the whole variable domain DAGVTQSPTHLIKTRGQQVTLRCSPKSGHDTVSWYQQALGQGPQFIFQYYEEEERQRGNFPDRFSGHQFPNYSSELNVNALLLGDSALYLCASSLFKYVTEAFFGQGTRLTVV.

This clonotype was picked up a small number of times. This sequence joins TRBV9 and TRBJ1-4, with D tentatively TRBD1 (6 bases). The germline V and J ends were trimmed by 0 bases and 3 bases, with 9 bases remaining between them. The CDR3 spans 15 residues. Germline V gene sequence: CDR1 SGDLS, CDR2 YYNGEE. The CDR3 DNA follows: TGTGCCAGCAGCGTAGATCCAGGGGCTAATGAAAAACTGTTTTTT. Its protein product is CASSVDPGANEKLFF.

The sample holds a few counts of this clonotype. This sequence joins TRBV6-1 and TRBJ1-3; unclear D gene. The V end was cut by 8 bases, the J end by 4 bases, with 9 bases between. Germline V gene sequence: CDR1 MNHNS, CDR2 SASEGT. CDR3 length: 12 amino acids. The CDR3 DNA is TGTGCCAGCCCGGCAGCCGGAAACACCATATATTTT. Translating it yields CASPAAGNTIYF.

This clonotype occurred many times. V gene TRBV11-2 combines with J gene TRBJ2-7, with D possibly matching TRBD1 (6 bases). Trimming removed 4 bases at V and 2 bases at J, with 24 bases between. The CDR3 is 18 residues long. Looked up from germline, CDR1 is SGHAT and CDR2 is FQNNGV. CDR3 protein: CASSSLINRAQRPYEQYF. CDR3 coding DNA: TGTGCCAGCAGCTCACTCATTAACAGGGCCCAGCGACCCTACGAGCAGTACTTC.

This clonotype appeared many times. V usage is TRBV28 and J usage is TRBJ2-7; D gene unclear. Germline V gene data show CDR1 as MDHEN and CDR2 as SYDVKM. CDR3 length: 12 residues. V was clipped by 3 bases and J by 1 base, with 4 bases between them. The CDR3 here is CASSFTSYEQYF. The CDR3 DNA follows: TGTGCCAGCAGTTTTACATCCTACGAGCAGTACTTC.

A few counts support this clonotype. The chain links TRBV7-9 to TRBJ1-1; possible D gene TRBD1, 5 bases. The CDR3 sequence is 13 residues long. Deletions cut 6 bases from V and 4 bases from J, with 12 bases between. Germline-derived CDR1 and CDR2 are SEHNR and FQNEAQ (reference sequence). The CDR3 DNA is TGTGCCAGCAGGGGGGGTGTTCGCACTGAAGCTTTCTTT. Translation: CASRGGVRTEAFF.